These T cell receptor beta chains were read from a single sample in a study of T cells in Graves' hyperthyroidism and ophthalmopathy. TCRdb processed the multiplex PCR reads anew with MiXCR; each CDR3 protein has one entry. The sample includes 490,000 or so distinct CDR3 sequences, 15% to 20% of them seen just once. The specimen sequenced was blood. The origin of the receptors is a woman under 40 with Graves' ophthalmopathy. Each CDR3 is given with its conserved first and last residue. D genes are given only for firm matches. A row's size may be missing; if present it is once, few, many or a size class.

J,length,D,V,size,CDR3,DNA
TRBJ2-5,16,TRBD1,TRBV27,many,CASSPPSTGGGETQYF,TGTGCCAGCAGTCCCCCCTCGACAGGGGGCGGGGAGACCCAGTACTTC
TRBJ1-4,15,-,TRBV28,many,CASSLYQATNEKLFF,TGTGCCAGCAGTTTATATCAGGCAACTAATGAAAAACTGTTTTTT
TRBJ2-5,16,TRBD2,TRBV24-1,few,CATSGTASGSGETQYF,TGTGCCACCAGTGGTACCGCTAGCGGGAGTGGGGAGACCCAGTACTTC
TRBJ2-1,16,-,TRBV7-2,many,CASSLAARQAFGEQFF,TGTGCCAGCAGCTTAGCGGCCCGACAGGCTTTTGGTGAGCAGTTCTTC
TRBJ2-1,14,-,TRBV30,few,CAWSGPGPANEQFF,TGTGCCTGGAGTGGACCGGGCCCCGCCAATGAGCAGTTCTTC
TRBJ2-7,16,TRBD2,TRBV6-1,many,CASSPLPSGGSYEQYF,TGTGCCAGCAGTCCTCTTCCGTCGGGAGGGTCCTACGAGCAGTACTTC
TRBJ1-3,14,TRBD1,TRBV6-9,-,CASSHGQGAGTIYF,TGTGCCAGCAGTCATGGACAGGGCGCGGGCACCATATATTTT
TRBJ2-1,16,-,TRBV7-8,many,CASSASRSSSYNEQFF,TGTGCCAGCAGCGCCTCCAGAAGCAGCTCCTACAATGAGCAGTTCTTC
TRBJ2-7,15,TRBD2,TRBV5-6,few,CASSLVLAGGDEQYF,TGTGCCAGCAGCTTGGTACTAGCGGGAGGCGACGAGCAGTACTTC
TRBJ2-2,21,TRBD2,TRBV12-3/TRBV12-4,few,CASTMGPTLLAGGTYTGELFF,TGTGCCAGCACCATGGGCCCAACCCTGTTAGCGGGAGGGACTTACACCGGGGAGCTGTTTTTT
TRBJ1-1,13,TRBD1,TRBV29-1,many,CSVDGTANTEAFF,TGCAGCGTTGACGGGACAGCGAACACTGAAGCTTTCTTT
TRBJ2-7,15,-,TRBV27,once,CASSPSLEDSYEQYF,TGTGCCAGCAGTCCCTCACTAGAGGACTCCTACGAGCAGTACTTC
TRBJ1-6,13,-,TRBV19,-,CASSWGRDPPLHF,TGTGCCAGTAGTTGGGGCCGGGATCCACCCCTCCACTTT
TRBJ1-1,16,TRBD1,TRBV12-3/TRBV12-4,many,CASSGGGSRDSGEAFF,TGTGCCAGCAGTGGAGGGGGTTCGCGGGACAGCGGTGAAGCTTTCTTT
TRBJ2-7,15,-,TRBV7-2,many,CASSLVGTLGDEQYF,TGTGCCAGCAGCTTAGTCGGGACCTTGGGCGACGAGCAGTACTTC
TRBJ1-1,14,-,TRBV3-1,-,CASSQAGRFTEAFF,TGTGCCAGCAGCCAAGCCGGACGGTTCACTGAAGCTTTCTTT
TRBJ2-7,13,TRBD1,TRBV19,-,CASKSDRGDEQYF,TGTGCCAGTAAGTCGGACAGGGGGGACGAGCAGTACTTC
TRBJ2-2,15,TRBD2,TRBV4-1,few,CASSGLAGYTGELFF,TGCGCCAGCAGCGGACTAGCGGGATACACCGGGGAGCTGTTTTTT
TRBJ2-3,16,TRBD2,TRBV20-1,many,CSASSSGSTGTDTQYF,TGCAGTGCTAGTTCTAGCGGGAGCACAGGCACAGATACGCAGTATTTT
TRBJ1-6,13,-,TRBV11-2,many,CASSGRGDSPLHF,TGTGCCAGCAGCGGTCGCGGGGATTCACCCCTCCACTTT
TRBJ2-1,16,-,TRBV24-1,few,CATSDQDRSSYNEQFF,TGTGCCACCAGTGACCAAGACCGGAGCTCCTACAATGAGCAGTTCTTC
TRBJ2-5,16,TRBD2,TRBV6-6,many,CASSYLGLAGIETQYF,TGTGCCAGCAGTTACCTGGGACTAGCGGGAATCGAGACCCAGTACTTC
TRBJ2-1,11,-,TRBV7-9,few,CASLGHNEQFF,TGTGCCAGCCTAGGACACAATGAGCAGTTCTTC
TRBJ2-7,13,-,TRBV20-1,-,CSAPHRDFYEQYF,TGCAGTGCTCCCCACCGGGACTTCTACGAGCAGTACTTC
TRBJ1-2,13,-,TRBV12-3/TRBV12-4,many,CASSFSGDYGYTF,TGTGCCAGCAGTTTTTCTGGGGATTATGGCTACACCTTC
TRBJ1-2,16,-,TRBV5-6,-,CASSLWWQGKSYGYTF,TGTGCCAGCAGCTTGTGGTGGCAGGGTAAAAGCTATGGCTACACCTTC
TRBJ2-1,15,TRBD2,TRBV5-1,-,CASSPTASGLNEQFF,TGCGCCAGCAGCCCTACCGCTAGCGGGTTAAATGAGCAGTTCTTC
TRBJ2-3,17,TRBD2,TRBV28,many,CASILSAGERGTDTQYF,TGTGCCAGCATTCTTAGCGCGGGAGAACGTGGCACAGATACGCAGTATTTT
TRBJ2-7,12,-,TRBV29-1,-,CSVLGSSYEQYF,TGCAGCGTGTTGGGGAGCTCCTACGAGCAGTACTTC
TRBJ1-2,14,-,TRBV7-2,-,CASSLEGHSSGYTF,TGTGCCAGCAGCTTAGAAGGGCATTCTTCTGGCTACACCTTC
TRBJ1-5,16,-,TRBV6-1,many,CASSYRAQGSNQPQHF,TGTGCCAGCAGTTATAGGGCACAGGGATCCAATCAGCCCCAGCATTTT
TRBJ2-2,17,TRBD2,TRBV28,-,CASSLLAGGPNTGELFF,TGTGCCAGCAGTTTACTAGCGGGAGGTCCGAACACCGGGGAGCTGTTTTTT
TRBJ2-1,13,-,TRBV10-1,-,CASERPGYNERFF,TGCGCCAGCGAGCGGCCAGGCTACAATGAGCGGTTCTTC
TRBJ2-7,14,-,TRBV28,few,CASRASGLPSEQYF,TGTGCCAGCAGGGCCTCGGGACTGCCTTCCGAGCAGTACTTC
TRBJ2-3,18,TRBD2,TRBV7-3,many,CASSLRPAAGGPDDTQYF,TGTGCCAGCAGCTTAAGACCCGCAGCGGGAGGGCCGGATGATACGCAGTATTTT
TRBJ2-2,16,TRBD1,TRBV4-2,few,CASSPLGTDNTGELFF,TGTGCCAGCAGCCCCCTAGGGACAGATAACACCGGGGAGCTGTTTTTT
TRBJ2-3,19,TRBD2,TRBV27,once,CASSLSASGRANRLDTQYF,TGTGCCAGCAGTTTATCGGCTAGCGGGAGGGCCAATAGGTTAGATACGCAGTATTTT
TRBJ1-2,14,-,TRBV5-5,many,CASSSPDGFYGYTF,TGTGCCAGCAGCTCACCGGACGGATTCTATGGCTACACCTTC
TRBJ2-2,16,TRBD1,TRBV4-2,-,CASNPGTGLRTGELFF,TGTGCCAGCAACCCCGGGACAGGGCTTAGGACCGGGGAGCTGTTTTTT
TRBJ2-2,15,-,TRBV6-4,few,CASSDSPHNTGELFF,TGTGCCAGCAGTGACTCGCCACATAACACCGGGGAGCTGTTTTTT
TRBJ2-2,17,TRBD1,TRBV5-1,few,CASSRLKGQGGPGELFF,TGCGCCAGCAGCCGACTAAAAGGACAGGGAGGACCCGGGGAGCTGTTTTTT
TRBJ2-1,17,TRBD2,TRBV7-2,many,CASSPRLAGPSYNEQFF,TGTGCCAGCAGCCCCCGCCTAGCGGGTCCCTCCTACAATGAGCAGTTCTTC
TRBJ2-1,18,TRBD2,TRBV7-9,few,CASSLVGLGEGHYNEQFF,TGTGCCAGCAGCTTAGTAGGTTTGGGGGAGGGCCACTACAATGAGCAGTTCTTC
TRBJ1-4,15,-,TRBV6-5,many,CASSYFGMSAEKLFF,TGTGCCAGCAGTTACTTCGGGATGTCAGCCGAAAAACTGTTTTTT
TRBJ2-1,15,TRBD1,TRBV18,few,CASHRDRRKSNEQFF,TGTGCCAGCCACCGGGACAGGAGAAAGTCCAATGAGCAGTTCTTC
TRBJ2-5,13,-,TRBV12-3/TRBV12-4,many,CASSPNRKETQYF,TGTGCCAGCAGCCCCAACAGGAAAGAGACCCAGTACTTC
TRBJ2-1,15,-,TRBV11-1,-,CASSAGLGDENEQFF,TGTGCCAGCAGCGCGGGACTGGGGGACGAGAATGAGCAGTTCTTC
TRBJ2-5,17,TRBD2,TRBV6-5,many,CASSYRGAGLAPQTQYF,TGTGCCAGCAGTTACCGGGGGGCAGGACTAGCGCCACAGACCCAGTACTTC
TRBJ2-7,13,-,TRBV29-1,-,CSVEGSPPYEQYF,TGCAGCGTTGAGGGGAGTCCACCCTACGAGCAGTACTTC
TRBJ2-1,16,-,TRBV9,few,CASSVGSYYTYNEQFF,TGTGCCAGCAGCGTAGGTTCTTACTACACCTACAATGAGCAGTTCTTC
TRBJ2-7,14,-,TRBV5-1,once,CASSLEGIYAEQYF,TGCGCCAGCAGCTTGGAAGGTATCTATGCCGAGCAGTACTTC
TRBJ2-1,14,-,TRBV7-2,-,CASGFLFQTGEQFF,TGTGCCAGCGGCTTCCTTTTTCAGACTGGGGAGCAGTTCTTC
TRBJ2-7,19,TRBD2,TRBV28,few,CASSSPLAGGPGSPYEQYF,TGTGCCAGCAGCTCCCCACTAGCGGGAGGGCCTGGGTCCCCCTACGAGCAGTACTTC
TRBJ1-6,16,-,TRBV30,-,CACRRLKGSDNSPLHF,TGTGCCTGCCGGCGCCTAAAGGGTTCGGATAATTCACCCCTCCACTTT